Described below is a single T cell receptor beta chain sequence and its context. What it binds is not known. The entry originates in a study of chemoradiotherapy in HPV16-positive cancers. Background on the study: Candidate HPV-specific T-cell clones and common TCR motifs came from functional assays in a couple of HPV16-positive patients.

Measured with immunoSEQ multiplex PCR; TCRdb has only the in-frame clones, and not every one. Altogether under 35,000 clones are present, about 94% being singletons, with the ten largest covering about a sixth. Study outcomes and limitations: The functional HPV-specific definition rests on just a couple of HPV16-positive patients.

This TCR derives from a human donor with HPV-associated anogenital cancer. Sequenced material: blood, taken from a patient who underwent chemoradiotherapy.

CDR3 amino acids: CSARDSPNQFF. The DNA for the CDR3 is TGCAGTGCTAGAGACAGTCCGAATCAGTTCTTC. This rearrangement joins TRBV20-1 to TRBJ2-1; D call uncertain. CDR1 DFQATT and CDR2 SNEGSKA come from the germline V gene (reference sequence). V lost 0 bases and J 13 bases, leaving 10 bases between the germline ends. The CDR3 length is 11 residues.